What follows are 23 T cell receptor beta chains derived from one specimen sequenced in a study of blood T cell repertoires in COVID-19. Profiling relied on immunoSEQ multiplex PCR, and the TCRdb table lists in-frame clones only, not all of them. This sample has over 250,000 clones, with roughly nine tenths found just once. Input material: peripheral blood. The receptors here all came from a man aged 40-49 years who had recovered from COVID-19.

There are a few counts of this clone. The J gene is TRBJ2-7, the V gene TRBV10-1, with a tentative D call TRBD1 (6 bases). V lost 6 bases, J lost 6 bases, and 15 bases lay in between. The CDR3 loop spans 13 amino acids. CDR1 is WNHNN, CDR2 SYGVQD, per germline (reference sequence). The CDR3 loop is CASSHKPDSEQYF. In DNA form, the CDR3 reads TGCGCCAGCAGCCACAAACCGGACAGCGAGCAGTACTTC.

V and J are TRBV20-1 and TRBJ2-6; maybe TRBD2 (6 bases). V was trimmed by 3 bases and J by 3 bases, leaving 15 bases between them. Per germline, CDR1 DFQATT and CDR2 SNEGSKA (reference sequence). The CDR3 sequence is 16 residues long. CDR3 nucleotide sequence: TGCAGTGCTAGTTTCTGGGAGGCGGATGGGGCCAACGTCCTGACTTTC. This sequence encodes CSASFWEADGANVLTF.

This chain links TRBV7-2 with TRBJ2-5; TRBD2 matches at 8 bases. With V trimmed by 5 bases and J by 2 bases, 7 bases remained unmatched. This CDR3 is 15 amino acids long. Germline CDR1 and CDR2: SGHTA and FQGNSA. The CDR3 DNA sequence: TGTGCCAGCAGCCAGACGGCGGGGGGACAAGAGACCCAGTACTTC. Its protein product is CASSQTAGGQETQYF.

CDR3 in DNA: TGCAGCGTCGGGACTAGCGGGAGCAACGAGCAGTACTTC. It specifies CSVGTSGSNEQYF. This chain connects TRBV29-1 to TRBJ2-7; 14 nucleotides match TRBD2. Germline values: CDR1 SQVTM, CDR2 ANQGSEA. The ends lost 6 bases at V and 5 bases at J; junction bases unmatched: 3. The CDR3 is 13 amino acids.

The chain uses TRBV7-2 and TRBJ2-5; 8 bases align to TRBD1. The J segment lost 2 bases and the V segment lost 5 bases, leaving 4 bases of the junction unmatched. Germline V lookup: CDR1 SGHTA, CDR2 FQGNSA. The CDR3 length is 14 residues. The CDR3 region is CASSLDRGQETQYF. DNA for the CDR3: TGTGCCAGCAGCCTCGACAGGGGTCAAGAGACCCAGTACTTC. Filled out from reference TRBV7-2 and TRBJ2-5, the complete variable domain reads GAGVSQSPSNKVTEKGKDVELRCDPISGHTALYWYRQSLGQGLEFLIYFQGNSAPDKSGLPSDRFSAERTGGSVSTLTIQRTQQEDSAVYLCASSLDRGQETQYFGPGTRLLVL.

The rearrangement joins TRBV3-1 (or the pseudogene TRBV3-2) to TRBJ2-1, with 11 bases fitting TRBD2. Germline V gene lookup returns CDR1 LGHDT and CDR2 YNNKEL (reference sequence). This CDR3 has 17 residues. J gave up 9 bases and V 7 bases, and 17 bases lay outside the gene matches. The CDR3 region is CASTLRLAGPRFTEQFF. CDR3 DNA: TGTGCCAGCACCTTGAGACTAGCGGGACCCCGATTCACTGAGCAGTTCTTC.

The chain uses TRBV30 and TRBJ2-1, with TRBD1 matching over 10 bases. The CDR3 consists of 14 residues. The trim removed 8 bases at V and 9 bases at J, leaving 13 bases unmatched. The germline V gene encodes CDR1 GTSNPN and CDR2 SVGIG (reference sequence). The DNA of the CDR3 is TGTGCCGGTGCCCGGGACAGGGGTAGTGGTGAGCAGTTCTTC. It specifies CAGARDRGSGEQFF.

The chain couples TRBV7-9 to TRBJ1-4; 7 bases fit TRBD1. The CDR3 is made up of 16 amino acids. Unmatched junction bases numbered 10, after V lost 1 base and J lost 8 bases. Per the germline V gene, CDR1 is SEHNR and CDR2 is FQNEAQ (reference sequence). The CDR3, as DNA: TGTGCCAGCAGCTTAGGCGACAGGGCCCCATTCGAAAAACTGTTTTTT. It specifies CASSLGDRAPFEKLFF.

This clone was observed once. The chain couples TRBV9 to TRBJ1-5, with D possibly matching TRBD1 (5 bases). V was clipped by 0 bases and J by 0 bases, with 7 bases between them. Germline lookup yields CDR1 SGDLS and CDR2 YYNGEE. The CDR3 totals 15 residues. The CDR3 region has the DNA TGTGCCAGCAGCGTAGGGGGCCATAGCAATCAGCCCCAGCATTTT. It translates to CASSVGGHSNQPQHF.

This clone showed up just once. The chain combines TRBV18 with TRBJ2-1; weak D call: TRBD2 (6 bases). Germline V gene data show CDR1 as KGHSH and CDR2 as LQKENI. The CDR3 consists of 11 residues. V was clipped by 6 bases and J by 9 bases, with 9 bases between them. The CDR3 nucleotides are TGTGCCAGCTCGCCGCGGGGTGAGCAGTTCTTC. Its translation: CASSPRGEQFF.

The table lists this clone with a count of one. The chain has TRBV10-1 and TRBJ1-1, with TRBD1 identical over 7 bases. Germline loops: CDR1 WNHNN, CDR2 SYGVQD (reference sequence). The CDR3 is made up of 13 amino acids. Unmatched junction bases numbered 2, after V lost 6 bases and J lost 1 base. CDR3 in amino acids: CASRDRRNTEAFF. CDR3 sequence (DNA): TGCGCCAGCAGGGACAGGAGGAACACTGAAGCTTTCTTT.

This clone came up once. The chain joins TRBV6-5 to TRBJ1-2, with 7 positions matching TRBD1. The CDR3 loop spans 14 amino acids. The V gene's germline CDR1 is MNHEY and CDR2 SVGAGI. The V segment lost 7 bases and the J segment 0 bases; nucleotides outside the gene matches: 5. The CDR3 loop reads CASTGTDANYGYTF. The CDR3, as DNA: TGTGCCAGCACCGGGACAGACGCTAACTATGGCTACACCTTC.

In the case of this clone: The sample carries other DNA sequences with the same CDR3. This chain joins TRBV4-1 and TRBJ2-5; 7 positions match TRBD2. This CDR3 spans 13 amino acids. Germline V gives CDR1 MGHRA, CDR2 YSYEKL. Unmatched junction bases numbered 0, after V lost 4 bases and J lost 1 base. The CDR3 region is CASSRTSQETQYF. DNA of the CDR3: TGCGCCAGCAGCCGGACTAGCCAAGAGACCCAGTACTTC.

V gene TRBV7-6 combines with J gene TRBJ1-2; D not certain. This CDR3 is 14 amino acids long. The germline V gene has CDR1 SGHVS and CDR2 FNYEAQ. V lost 5 bases and J 1 base, leaving 11 bases between the germline ends. The CDR3 DNA is TGTGCCAGCAGCCCGCCGGGAGATAACTATGGCTACACCTTC. Its translation is CASSPPGDNYGYTF.

The V gene is TRBV15, the J gene TRBJ2-1; 9 positions agree with TRBD2. V was clipped by 1 base and J by 6 bases; unmatched bases: 4. The CDR3 contains 15 residues. Per the germline V gene, CDR1 is LNHNV and CDR2 is YYDKDF (reference sequence). CDR3 region: CATSRVAGGSNEQFF. CDR3 bases: TGTGCCACCAGCAGAGTGGCGGGGGGGTCCAATGAGCAGTTCTTC.

The chain uses TRBV28 and TRBJ2-7; possibly TRBD1 for D (7 bases). Looked up from germline, CDR1 is MDHEN and CDR2 is SYDVKM. Trimming removed 6 bases at V and 2 bases at J, with 26 bases between. The CDR3 is 18 amino acids. CDR3: CASRGFKGLEGAPYEQYF. The CDR3 DNA reads as TGTGCCAGCAGGGGGTTTAAGGGTTTGGAGGGGGCCCCCTACGAGCAGTACTTC.

This clone has just a few counts. V is TRBV5-6 and J is TRBJ2-1, with unresolved D. The length of the CDR3 is 14 residues. Germline CDR1 SGHDT, CDR2 YYEEEE. The V end lost 0 bases, the J end lost 9 bases, and 13 bases lay between the germline ends. The CDR3 DNA reads TGTGCCAGCAGCTTGGGGGCCCCCATGGGTGAGCAGTTCTTC. The encoded protein is CASSLGAPMGEQFF. The full variable domain, its missing parts supplied by reference TRBV5-6 and TRBJ2-1, is DAGVTQSPTHLIKTRGQQVTLRCSPKSGHDTVSWYQQALGQGPQFIFQYYEEEERQRGNFPDRFSGHQFPNYSSELNVNALLLGDSALYLCASSLGAPMGEQFFGPGTRLTVL.

This clone was seen just once. The V and J genes are TRBV7-2 and TRBJ1-1; the match to TRBD1 covers 7 bases. This CDR3 comprises 15 residues. V shed 5 bases, J shed 4 bases, and the junction held 10 bases outside the gene matches. Germline CDR1 SGHTA, CDR2 FQGNSA. Here the CDR3 reads CASSTNRGISTEAFF. In DNA form, the CDR3 reads TGTGCCAGCAGCACCAACAGGGGCATTAGCACTGAAGCTTTCTTT.

This chain joins TRBV5-1 and TRBJ1-1; 7 nucleotides align to TRBD1. V shed 2 bases and J 1 base; nucleotides not matched to a gene: 8. The CDR3 is made up of 16 amino acids. Germline V gives CDR1 SGHRS, CDR2 YFSETQ. CDR3 amino acids: CASSLTFNRGNTEAFF. The CDR3 DNA sequence: TGCGCCAGCAGCTTAACGTTCAACAGGGGGAACACTGAAGCTTTCTTT.

This chain joins TRBV4-3 and TRBJ1-2, with 8 bases fitting TRBD1. The CDR3 covers 15 residues. Germline loops: CDR1 LGHNA, CDR2 YSLEER. V dropped 0 bases and J dropped 6; count of bases not matched to a gene: 6. CDR3 sequence (DNA): TGCGCCAGCAGCCAAGATGTAGCAGGGGGCCATGGCTACACCTTC. Translation: CASSQDVAGGHGYTF.

The chain carries TRBV7-2 and TRBJ1-3, with TRBD1 identical over 9 bases. CDR1 and CDR2 from the germline V gene are SGHTA and FQGNSA. The CDR3 has 19 amino acids. The V gene end was trimmed by 1 base and the J gene end by 4 bases; junction bases not matched to a gene: 14. CDR3 in DNA: TGTGCCAGCAGCTTAGAACAGGGGGCGAGGAGGGTGCCCGGAAACACCATATATTTT. It yields the protein CASSLEQGARRVPGNTIYF.

The V call is TRBV5-4, the J call TRBJ1-1, with 8 bases identical to TRBD1. Germline V CDR1 and CDR2: SGHNT, YYREEE (reference sequence). CDR3 length: 13 residues. With V trimmed by 3 bases and J by 11 bases, 9 bases remained unmatched. In DNA, the CDR3 is TGTGCCAGCAGCTCTATAGGACAGGGTGAGGCTTTCTTT. Amino acids: CASSSIGQGEAFF.

The chain links TRBV11-2 to TRBJ2-3, with a tentative D call TRBD1 (6 bases). The CDR3 extends over 15 amino acids. Trimming took off 1 base at V and 1 base at J, with 9 bases between the two ends. The V gene's germline CDR1 is SGHAT and CDR2 FQNNGV. The CDR3 sequence: CASSLGRGGTDTQYF. The CDR3, as DNA: TGTGCCAGCAGCTTAGGCAGGGGTGGCACAGATACGCAGTATTTT.